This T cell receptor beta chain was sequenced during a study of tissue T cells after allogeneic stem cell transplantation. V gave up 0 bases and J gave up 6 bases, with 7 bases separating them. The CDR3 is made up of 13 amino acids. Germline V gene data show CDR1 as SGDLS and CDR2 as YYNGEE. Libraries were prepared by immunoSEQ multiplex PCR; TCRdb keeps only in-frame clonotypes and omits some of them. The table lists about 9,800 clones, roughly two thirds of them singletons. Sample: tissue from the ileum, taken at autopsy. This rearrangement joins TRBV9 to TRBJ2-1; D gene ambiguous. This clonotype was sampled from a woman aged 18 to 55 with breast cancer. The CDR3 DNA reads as TGTGCCAGCAGCGTAGGTATCCCCAATGAGCAGTTCTTC. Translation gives CASSVGIPNEQFF.